The entry below gives a single TCR beta chain sequence along with its context. The target antigen is unknown. This CDR3 has 14 amino acids. Trimming at V came to 4 bases and at J to 4 bases, leaving 4 bases not matched to a gene. Germline V lookup: CDR1 SEHNR, CDR2 FQNEAQ (reference sequence). The table came from immunoSEQ multiplex PCR; TCRdb's copy has only in-frame clones and leaves some out. In the table there are more than 150,000 clones, 87% of which are singletons. These data come from a study of T cell responses to AZD1222 COVID-19 vaccine. Study outcomes and limitations: Spike was spanned by vaccine-associated CD4 TCRs, which were dominant at 160-218 and 743-854. Baseline antibody screening turned up just six seropositive AZD1222 recipients. A mostly white British donor set with more females was recruited, and clonal diversity was possibly underestimated. Nearly half of unique spike-specific TCRs reportedly avoided B.1.351 and B.1.1.7 mutated regions.

V and J are TRBV7-9 and TRBJ1-1; TRBD1 matches at 9 bases. Here the sequenced sample was peripheral blood, taken on day 0 of MenACWY control vaccination. The sequence was obtained from an adult in good health. For the CDR3, the DNA is TGTGCCAGCAGCTCACAGGGGGCAGGCACTGAAGCTTTCTTT. This encodes CASSSQGAGTEAFF.